This T cell receptor (beta chain) was identified during a study of cytomegalovirus exposure and HLA in healthy donors. Primers: 60 Vbeta forward and 13 Jbeta reverse. The method was immunoSEQ multiplex PCR; TCRdb's version includes in-frame clones alone and lacks a portion of them. This table holds some 130,000 clones, less than 80% found once. The table lists this clone with a few counts. What it binds is not known. Whole-study findings and limits: Later analysis identified several of the most significant clusters that appeared linked to common viral pathogens.

The germline V and J ends were trimmed by 6 bases and 2 bases, with 8 bases remaining between them. This CDR3 spans 12 amino acids. Germline lookup yields CDR1 LNHDA and CDR2 SQIVND (reference sequence). This clonotype was sampled from a female donor in good health and CMV-seropositive. This chain connects TRBV19 to TRBJ2-7, with D possibly matching TRBD1 (6 bases). Input material: PBMCs. The chain's CDR3 is CASSDRTYEQYF. Written as DNA, the CDR3 is TGTGCCAGTAGCGACAGGACCTACGAGCAGTACTTC.